The source of this T cell receptor (beta chain) is a study of chemoradiotherapy in HPV16-positive cancers. Turning to the study itself: Candidate HPV-specific clones and shared TCR motifs came from two HPV16-positive patients.

The study, taken as a whole, reports: During treatment, candidate HPV-specific clones and E7-related motifs expanded in tumor. In HPV16-positive patients, HPV-responsive T-cell expansion tracked better recurrence-free survival.

This CDR3 has 14 residues. Trimming removed 8 bases from V and 2 bases from J, with 15 bases in between. CDR1 MDHEN and CDR2 SYDVKM come from the germline V gene. Using immunoSEQ multiplex PCR, the repertoire was profiled, and TCRdb retains in-frame clones only, with some absent. The profile shows approximately 2,000 clones, almost 90% of them singletons. Points on this clone: Its antigen is not known.

Repertoires were sampled repeatedly during chemoradiotherapy. The sample consisted of tumor tissue, taken from a patient who underwent chemoradiotherapy. The genes are TRBV28 and TRBJ1-2; D might be TRBD1 (6 bases). This clonotype was obtained from a human donor with HPV-associated anogenital cancer. CDR3 nucleotide sequence: TGTGCCAGCTCCTTACCCGGACAGAACTATGGCTACACCTTC. It encodes CASSLPGQNYGYTF.